This TCR beta chain was captured in a study of regulatory T cells in long-lasting Graves disease. General study points: There was favoring of TRBV28, TRBJ1-2 and TRBJ2-5 in persistent disease. Less diverse TCR repertoires were seen in persistent Graves' patients than in newly diagnosed ones.

For TCR beta, libraries came from iRepertoire HTBI primers and Arm-PCR of CDR3 regions. TCRdb called the multiplex PCR reads again in MiXCR, with one record for every CDR3 protein. The profile shows 350,000 to 500,000 distinct CDR3 sequences, over 20% of them singletons. Time point in this sample: persistent/refractory GD, antithyroid drugs over 5 years with positive TRAb. Isolated PBMC RNA provided the starting material for the TCR library. Graves' disease diagnoses followed American Thyroid Association guidelines. This clonotype was found many times. The antigen remains unidentified. The junction departs from the called germline gene at one end, perhaps through a read error. This CDR3 is 18 amino acids long. Germline lookup yields CDR1 MNHNS and CDR2 SASEGT.

The genes are TRBV6-1 and TRBJ2-6, with 7 bases identical to TRBD1. The sequences come from peripheral blood mononuclear cells (PBMCs), collected when the disease was refractory, from a patient treated with antithyroid drugs. This TCR came from a female donor with Graves disease. The chain's CDR3 is CASRTGQHITSWANVLTF. CDR3 nucleotide sequence: TGTGCCAGCAGGACGGGACAGCATATAACCTCTTGGGCCAACGTCCTGACTTTC.